The next 25 T cell receptor beta chains were all read from a single sample in a study of Ad26.COV2.S vaccination and SARS-CoV-2 variants. Using immunoSEQ multiplex PCR, the repertoire was profiled, and TCRdb retains in-frame clones only, with some absent. This table holds 300,000 to 450,000 clones, about 91% found once. Sequences were derived from peripheral blood, sampled after recovery from COVID-19. The receptor set was obtained from a human donor who had recovered from COVID-19.

The chain uses TRBV10-3 and TRBJ1-6; D is undetermined. In germline, CDR1 is ENHRY, CDR2 SYGVKD. V was clipped by 10 bases and J by 0 bases, with 16 bases between them. The CDR3 loop spans 16 amino acids. Here the CDR3 DNA reads TGTGCCACCCTTCGGGATGGGAGCTCCTATAATTCACCCCTCCACTTT. This sequence encodes CATLRDGSSYNSPLHF.

This sequence joins TRBV6-2 or TRBV6-3 and TRBJ2-3; D gene uncertain. With 2 bases removed from V and 2 bases from J, the gap between germline ends came to 8 bases. The germline V gene has CDR1 MNHEY and CDR2 SVGEGT. The CDR3 runs to 14 residues. CDR3 bases: TGTGCCAGCAGTTACCTCTCTATCACAGATACGCAGTATTTT. Translation gives CASSYLSITDTQYF.

This clone was seen only once. The chain combines TRBV9 with TRBJ1-4; 7 bases map to TRBD1. Per the germline V gene, CDR1 is SGDLS and CDR2 is YYNGEE. The CDR3 is 14 amino acids. With 3 bases clipped from V and 7 bases from J, the junction kept 6 bases outside the gene matches. CDR3 coding DNA: TGTGCCAGCAGCGCCAGGGGGGAGGGTGAAAAACTGTTTTTT. It encodes CASSARGEGEKLFF.

This clone was found once. The chain combines TRBV5-4 with TRBJ1-1; D unclear. Germline V gene data show CDR1 as SGHNT and CDR2 as YYREEE (reference sequence). Trimming pared 3 bases from V and 1 base from J, leaving 10 bases between. CDR3 length: 14 amino acids. CDR3 coding DNA: TGTGCCAGCAGCTCAGAGCTGGCGAACACTGAAGCTTTCTTT. It yields the protein CASSSELANTEAFF.

This clone has only one observation. The CDR3 here is CSAVITDTQYF. For the CDR3, the DNA is TGCAGTGCTGTAATCACAGATACGCAGTATTTT. V gene TRBV20-1 combines with J gene TRBJ2-3, with no clear D. Deletions cut 5 bases from V and 2 bases from J, with 5 bases between. From germline, CDR1 is DFQATT and CDR2 SNEGSKA (reference sequence). The CDR3 is 11 amino acids.

The chain employs TRBV5-4 and TRBJ2-5, with 8 bases that match TRBD2. J was trimmed by 1 base and V by 4 bases; bases with no gene match: 9. The CDR3 length is 16 residues. CDR1 and CDR2 from the germline V gene are SGHNT and YYREEE (reference sequence). The DNA of the CDR3 is TGTGCCAGCAGCCCACTGGGGCTAGCGGGCCAAGAGACCCAGTACTTC. It is translated as CASSPLGLAGQETQYF.

The V and J genes are TRBV15 and TRBJ1-2; D is unresolved. Between the trimmed V and J ends, which lost 0 bases and 4 bases, there was a span of 9 bases. Germline V gene sequence: CDR1 LNHNV, CDR2 YYDKDF (reference sequence). The CDR3 has 14 residues. CDR3 nucleotides: TGTGCCACCAGCAGAGATCACTCAGCCTATGGCTACACCTTC. It translates to CATSRDHSAYGYTF.

The J gene is TRBJ1-1, the V gene TRBV9; the D gene is possibly TRBD1 (5 bases). Germline V gene sequence: CDR1 SGDLS, CDR2 YYNGEE. The CDR3 covers 14 residues. V was pared by 0 bases and J by 5 bases, with 11 bases between. The CDR3 is CASSVVAGGTEAFF. The DNA of the CDR3 is TGTGCCAGCAGCGTAGTGGCCGGGGGAACTGAAGCTTTCTTT.

The chain recombines TRBV7-2 with TRBJ2-2; 10 bases map to TRBD1. Trimming removed 3 bases from V and 0 bases from J; junction bases left unmatched: 1. Germline CDR1 is SGHTA and CDR2 is FQGNSA. This CDR3 is built from 16 residues. The CDR3 reads CASSFGTGANTGELFF. The DNA of the CDR3 is TGTGCCAGCAGCTTCGGGACAGGGGCGAACACCGGGGAGCTGTTTTTT.

The chain uses TRBV18 and TRBJ1-2; 7 bases line up with TRBD1. CDR1 is KGHSH, CDR2 LQKENI, per germline. This CDR3 comprises 16 residues. V shed 6 bases and J 2 bases; nucleotides not matched to a gene: 12. Here the CDR3 DNA reads TGTGCCAGCTCCCCCAGGGAGACAGGGTCCAACTATGGCTACACCTTC. It codes for CASSPRETGSNYGYTF.

The V and J genes are TRBV12-3 or TRBV12-4 and TRBJ1-5; TRBD1 might be the D (6 bases). CDR3 length: 13 residues. V was shortened by 7 bases and J by 5 bases, with 12 bases between the two germline ends. The CDR3 protein is CASKLGAHQPQHF. CDR3 bases: TGTGCCAGCAAGCTGGGGGCCCATCAGCCCCAGCATTTT.

The J gene is TRBJ2-7, the V gene TRBV5-1; D gene unclear. Between the trimmed V and J ends, which lost 5 bases and 2 bases, there was a span of 17 bases. Germline-derived CDR1 and CDR2 are SGHRS and YFSETQ. The CDR3 extends over 15 amino acids. For the CDR3, the DNA is TGCGCCAGCAGTCCCAGGTTGGCACCTCCCTACGAGCAGTACTTC. Protein: CASSPRLAPPYEQYF.

A remark on this clone: Other DNA sequences in this sample translate to the same CDR3. This rearrangement joins TRBV20-1 to TRBJ2-2; D is ambiguous. Trimming shortened V by 3 bases and J by 8 bases, and 7 bases separated the two germline ends. The V gene's germline CDR1 is DFQATT and CDR2 SNEGSKA (reference sequence). The CDR3 totals 11 residues. The CDR3 region is CSASRVGELFF. CDR3 in DNA: TGCAGTGCTAGTAGGGTAGGGGAGCTGTTTTTT.

The chain couples TRBV29-1 to TRBJ1-1; D gene ambiguous. Germline V CDR1 and CDR2: SQVTM, ANQGSEA. V lost 7 bases to trimming and J lost 1 base, with 13 bases between them. The CDR3 has 13 residues. CDR3 sequence reads: CSGDPYSNTEAFF. The CDR3 DNA follows: TGCAGCGGTGACCCTTACTCGAACACTGAAGCTTTCTTT.

V and J are TRBV5-4 and TRBJ2-5, with a tentative D call TRBD1 (6 bases). The CDR3 totals 13 residues. V dropped 4 bases and J dropped 5 bases, with 12 bases sitting between them. In germline, CDR1 is SGHNT, CDR2 YYREEE (reference sequence). The DNA of the CDR3 is TGTGCCAGCAGCCTCGGACAGAGGGAGACCCAGTACTTC. This translates into CASSLGQRETQYF.

The V gene is TRBV4-3, the J gene TRBJ2-7; TRBD1 matches 8 bases. The CDR3 runs to 16 residues. Unmatched junction bases numbered 11, after V lost 4 bases and J lost 3 bases. Germline V lookup: CDR1 LGHNA, CDR2 YSLEER. CDR3 loop: CASSRGSQGVGYEQYF. CDR3 in DNA: TGCGCCAGCAGCCGAGGATCACAGGGGGTGGGCTACGAGCAGTACTTC.

The V call is TRBV10-1, the J call TRBJ1-4, with D tentatively TRBD1 (5 bases). This CDR3 region has 13 residues. V shed 5 bases and J shed 6 bases, with 10 bases lying between them. Germline V lookup: CDR1 WNHNN, CDR2 SYGVQD (reference sequence). CDR3 coding DNA: TGCGCCAGCAGTCAGGGTGGGTATGAAAAACTGTTTTTT. Translated, it gives CASSQGGYEKLFF.

The chain links TRBV2 to TRBJ2-7; possibly TRBD1 or TRBD2 for D (5 bases each). Germline values: CDR1 SNHLY, CDR2 FYNNEI. The CDR3 length is 14 residues. The V end lost 3 bases, the J end lost 7 bases, and 16 bases lay between the germline ends. CDR3 loop: CASSDGTDHGEQYF. The CDR3 DNA reads as TGTGCCAGCAGTGACGGGACGGACCATGGAGAGCAGTACTTC.

The CDR3 protein is CASSLPGYSYEQYF. The CDR3 DNA sequence: TGTGCCAGCAGCTTGCCAGGCTACTCCTACGAGCAGTACTTC. The genes are TRBV5-8 and TRBJ2-7; D is uncertain. Between the trimmed V and J ends, which lost 1 base and 0 bases, there was a span of 8 bases. The CDR3 length is 14 residues. The germline V gene has CDR1 SGHTS and CDR2 YDEGEE.

This chain uses TRBV19 with TRBJ1-5; possibly TRBD1 for D (5 bases). V was cut by 4 bases and J by 3 bases, with 16 bases left in between. Germline CDR1 is LNHDA and CDR2 is SQIVND (reference sequence). The CDR3 has 16 residues. For the CDR3, the DNA is TGTGCCAGTAGTAGATCCGGGGGGGGATACAATCAGCCCCAGCATTTT. It codes for CASSRSGGGYNQPQHF.

The chain is built from TRBV7-9 and TRBJ2-1, with D maybe TRBD1 (5 bases). Germline V gene sequence: CDR1 SEHNR, CDR2 FQNEAQ (reference sequence). This CDR3 region has 15 residues. The CDR3, as DNA: TGTGCAGTGACAGTGGGCTTTTTGACCTACAATGAGCAGTTCTTC. Protein product: CAVTVGFLTYNEQFF. Full variable domain (remainder filled in from reference TRBV7-9 and TRBJ2-1): DTGVSQNPRHKITKRGQNVTFRCDPISEHNRLYWYRQTLGQGPEFLTYFQNEAQLEKSRLLSDRFSAERPKGSFSTLEIQRTEQGDSAMYLCAVTVGFLTYNEQFFGPGTRLTVL.

The chain combines TRBV12-5 with TRBJ1-1; no clear D. The CDR3 consists of 12 residues. The V end was cut by 7 bases, the J end by 2 bases, with 8 bases between. Per the germline V gene, CDR1 is LGHNT and CDR2 is FRNRAP. CDR3: CASAPGNTEAFF. The DNA of the CDR3 is TGTGCTAGTGCGCCGGGAAACACTGAAGCTTTCTTT.

This clone was observed a single time. The chain couples TRBV19 to TRBJ1-3; 7 bases fit TRBD1. CDR1 and CDR2 (germline): LNHDA, SQIVND (reference sequence). The trim removed 3 bases at V and 0 bases at J, leaving 8 bases unmatched. The CDR3 loop spans 17 amino acids. CDR3 DNA sequence: TGTGCCAGTAGTATCCTCCGACAGGGATACTCTGGAAACACCATATATTTT. This sequence encodes CASSILRQGYSGNTIYF.

The gene calls are TRBV6-6 and TRBJ1-3; D not resolved. The CDR3 extends over 13 amino acids. The V end was cut by 6 bases, the J end by 0 bases, with 6 bases between. CDR1 MNHNY and CDR2 SVGAGI come from the germline V gene (reference sequence). This chain's CDR3 is CASRPISGNTIYF. The CDR3 DNA follows: TGTGCCAGCAGGCCCATCTCTGGAAACACCATATATTTT.

V usage is TRBV15 and J usage is TRBJ1-2, with D unclear. V lost 0 bases and J lost 2, with 4 bases in between. The CDR3 consists of 13 residues. Germline V gene data show CDR1 as LNHNV and CDR2 as YYDKDF (reference sequence). The CDR3 loop reads CATSRDLNYGYTF. The CDR3 region has the DNA TGTGCCACCAGCAGAGATCTCAACTATGGCTACACCTTC.